This T cell receptor (beta chain) was sequenced in a study of T cell responses to AZD1222 COVID-19 vaccine. Trimming at V came to 1 base and at J to 7 bases, leaving 5 bases not matched to a gene. The CDR3 contains 15 residues. CDR1 and CDR2 (germline): LNHDA, SQIVND (reference sequence). Overall study findings and caveats: Repertoires were sampled only after the peak T cell response.

With respect to this clone: What it binds is not known.

The assay was immunoSEQ multiplex PCR, and TCRdb's table has in-frame clones only and misses some. The repertoire consists of 140,000 to 150,000 clones, with under 95% occurring once and the leading ten covering roughly 2%. The chain uses TRBV19 and TRBJ1-4; 8 nucleotides match TRBD1. Sequencing was performed on peripheral blood, taken 28 days after the second AZD1222 dose. This TCR was recovered from an adult who received the AZD1222 COVID-19 vaccine. CDR3 in amino acids: CASSIVGQGGEKLFF. CDR3 coding DNA: TGTGCCAGTAGTATAGTTGGACAGGGAGGTGAAAAACTGTTTTTT. Full variable domain (rest looked up from reference TRBV19 and TRBJ1-4): DGGITQSPKYLFRKEGQNVTLSCEQNLNHDAMYWYRQDPGQGLRLIYYSQIVNDFQKGDIAEGYSVSREKKESFPLTVTSAQKNPTAFYLCASSIVGQGGEKLFFGSGTQLSVL.